This T cell receptor beta chain was recovered during a study of blood T cell repertoires in COVID-19. The method was immunoSEQ multiplex PCR; TCRdb's version includes in-frame clones alone and lacks a portion of them. In the table there are a few hundred thousand clones, about 88% of which are singletons. Trimming removed 5 bases from V and 2 bases from J; junction bases left unmatched: 13. The CDR3 runs to 19 residues. CDR1 is PRHDT and CDR2 is FYEKMQ in the germline V gene (reference sequence). The sequence derives from a man in his sixties who had recovered from COVID-19. The sample taken for sequencing was peripheral blood. The rearrangement links TRBV13 to TRBJ2-7; 15 bases fit TRBD2. CDR3 nucleotides: TGTGCCAGCAGCGTCCTTAGTGGACTAGCGGGGGGGCTCGCCTACGAGCAGTACTTC. Translating gives CASSVLSGLAGGLAYEQYF.